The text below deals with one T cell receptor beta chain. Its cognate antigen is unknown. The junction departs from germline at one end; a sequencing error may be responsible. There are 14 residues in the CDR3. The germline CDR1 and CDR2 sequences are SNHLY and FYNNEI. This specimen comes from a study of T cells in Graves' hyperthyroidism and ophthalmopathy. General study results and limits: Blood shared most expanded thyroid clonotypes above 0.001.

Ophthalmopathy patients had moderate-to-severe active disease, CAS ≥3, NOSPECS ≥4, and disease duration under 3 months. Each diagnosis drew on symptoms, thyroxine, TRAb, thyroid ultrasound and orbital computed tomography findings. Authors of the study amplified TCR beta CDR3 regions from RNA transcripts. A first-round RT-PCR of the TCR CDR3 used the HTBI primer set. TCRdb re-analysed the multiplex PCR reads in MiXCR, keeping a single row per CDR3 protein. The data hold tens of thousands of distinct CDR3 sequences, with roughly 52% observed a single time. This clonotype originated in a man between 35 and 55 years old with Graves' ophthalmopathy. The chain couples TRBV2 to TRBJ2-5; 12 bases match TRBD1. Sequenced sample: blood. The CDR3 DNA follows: TGTGCCAGCCGCGGGACAGGGGGCGGGGAGACCCTGTACTTC. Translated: CASRGTGGGETLYF.